Shown below are 2 T cell receptor beta chains from a single sample sequenced in a study of Ad26.COV2.S vaccination and SARS-CoV-2 variants (dated by TCRdb to about 2021). Read against the paper, the sample's treatment or condition label means: some 20 received Ad26.COV2.S at low or high dose, single or two shots; 5 received placebo; per-sample allocation not given. For vaccine and placebo recipients, the sequenced repertoires came from samples collected on day 63 after the first injection. Libraries were constructed by the immunoSEQ multiplex PCR assay. Held by TCRdb, this immuneACCESS table contains in-frame sequences only and omits some clones. Under half of the omission traces to an unresolved V gene where checked; the cause of the rest is unknown. The sample has 500,000 or so clones on record, about 88% of them singletons. Jointly, the top ten make up about 2.5% of the sample. The material sequenced was peripheral blood, taken in a trial of Ad26.COV2.S vaccine versus placebo. Receptors were obtained from a person aged 18-65 years who received the Ad26.COV2.S COVID-19 vaccine or a placebo.

The chain couples TRBV28 to TRBJ2-7; no definite D call. V gave up 6 bases and J gave up 0 bases, with 6 bases separating them. Germline CDR1 reads MDHEN; CDR2 reads SYDVKM. The CDR3 runs to 12 residues. CDR3 nucleotides: TGTGCCAGCAGGAGTACCTCCTACGAGCAGTACGTC. Its protein is CASRSTSYEQYV.

The genes are TRBV30 and TRBJ1-2, with D tentatively TRBD1 (6 bases). The CDR3 totals 17 residues. The ends were cut back, 4 bases at V and 4 bases at J, with 25 bases in the middle. Looked up from germline, CDR1 is GTSNPN and CDR2 is SVGIG (reference sequence). The CDR3: CAWNPRGGGASGYGYTF. CDR3 in DNA: TGTGCCTGGAATCCTCGAGGGGGGGGAGCCTCTGGCTATGGCTACACCTTC.